This TCR beta chain emerged from a study of long-term antiretroviral therapy in people with HIV. Study outcomes and limitations: Pre-ART expanded TRB clones stayed dominant throughout, though often decreasing after ART.

Researchers ran immunoSEQ v3.0 at survey level. Sequencing aimed to cover about 40,000-55,000 T-cell genomes per sample. Method: immunoSEQ multiplex PCR; TCRdb's copy keeps in-frame clones and lacks some. Here the sample spans roughly 34,000 clones, roughly 84% being singletons. The CDR3 is 16 amino acids. Germline V CDR1 and CDR2: SGDLS, YYNGEE. Trimming shortened V by 3 bases and J by 2 bases, and 16 bases separated the two germline ends. On this clone: What it binds is unknown.

The receptor was derived from a woman under 40 with HIV. Sequenced here: unsorted PBMCs, sampled around 2.7 years before starting antiretroviral therapy. This chain uses TRBV9 with TRBJ2-3; D is ambiguous. CDR3 sequence: CASSATGELFTDTQYF. The CDR3 DNA is TGTGCCAGCAGCGCGACTGGGGAATTATTCACAGATACGCAGTATTTT.